Given below is one T cell receptor (beta chain) in context. Antigen unknown. PCR primers comprised 60 Vbeta and 13 Jbeta primers. Clones were read by immunoSEQ multiplex PCR, and TCRdb kept only the in-frame ones, dropping some. The data contain approximately 150,000 clones, under 70% of them singletons. This sample stems from a study of cytomegalovirus exposure and HLA in healthy donors. Overall study results and limits: Later work associated roughly 17,000 TCR beta sequences with HLA alleles at 0.05 false discovery rate. As a later analysis revealed, most CMV-associated TCR beta chains appeared HLA-restricted. Previously analyzed data showed that most TCR beta V segments were productive at a frequency of about 90% or about 30%.

Per the germline V gene, CDR1 is MNHEY and CDR2 is SVGAGI. The trim removed 5 bases at V and 1 base at J, leaving 3 bases unmatched. The CDR3 has 14 residues. The genes are TRBV6-5 and TRBJ2-3, with 7 bases that match TRBD2. Source material: PBMCs. This clonotype was sampled from a woman in her thirties or forties in good health and CMV-seropositive. CDR3 amino acids: CASSGREGTDTQYF. CDR3 nucleotides: TGTGCCAGCAGTGGCCGGGAGGGCACAGATACGCAGTATTTT.